One and the same sample provided the 17 T cell receptor beta chains below, sequenced in a study of CD8+ T cells in alopecia areata. Following RNA extraction, reverse transcription yielded cDNA that acted as the sequencing template. Data came from immunoSEQ multiplex PCR; TCRdb stores just in-frame clones and leaves some out. This table holds about 180,000 clones, approximately 53% found once. Described treatment: oral pan-JAK inhibitor, 5-10 mg twice daily. Sequencing used CD8+ T cells sorted from blood, obtained at week 24, from a patient treated with tofacitinib. The receptors originated from a human donor with alopecia areata.

The chain uses TRBV9 and TRBJ1-2; TRBD1 aligns across 7 bases. CDR3 length equals 14 residues. Germline CDR1 reads SGDLS; CDR2 reads YYNGEE. The V segment lost 4 bases and the J segment 6 bases; nucleotides outside the gene matches: 9. The CDR3 coding sequence is TGTGCCAGCAGCCCCCACGACAGGGTAGATGGCTACACCTTC. Translation gives CASSPHDRVDGYTF.

The genes are TRBV19 and TRBJ1-5; TRBD1 is a possible D gene (6 bases). Per the germline V gene, CDR1 is LNHDA and CDR2 is SQIVND (reference sequence). V shed 5 bases and J shed 6 bases, with 8 bases lying between them. The CDR3 covers 12 residues. CDR3 loop: CASSAGVQPQHF. The CDR3 bases are TGTGCCAGTAGTGCAGGGGTTCAGCCCCAGCATTTT.

The chain's CDR3 is CASSLVSDRVNGYTF. The CDR3 nucleotides are TGTGCCAGCAGCTTAGTTTCGGACAGGGTCAATGGCTACACCTTC. V and J are TRBV13 and TRBJ1-2; 8 bases align to TRBD1. Per the germline V gene, CDR1 is PRHDT and CDR2 is FYEKMQ (reference sequence). This CDR3 is built from 15 residues. The J segment lost 6 bases and the V segment lost 1 base, leaving 7 bases of the junction unmatched.

J is TRBJ2-7 and V is TRBV4-1, with 8 bases identical to TRBD1. Trimming cost V 1 base and J 2 bases; bases outside gene matches: 1. CDR1 is MGHRA and CDR2 is YSYEKL in the germline V gene. CDR3 length: 14 amino acids. CDR3 residues: CASSQGTGTYEQYF. In DNA, the CDR3 is TGCGCCAGCAGCCAAGGGACAGGGACCTACGAGCAGTACTTC.

This chain connects TRBV30 to TRBJ2-1; the D gene is possibly TRBD1 (6 bases). With 4 bases removed from V and 9 bases from J, the gap between germline ends came to 10 bases. This CDR3 is built from 11 residues. Germline V CDR1 and CDR2: GTSNPN, SVGIG (reference sequence). CDR3 sequence: CAWTQGGEQFF. CDR3 DNA sequence: TGTGCCTGGACCCAAGGGGGTGAGCAGTTCTTC.

This clone was seen only a few times. The gene calls are TRBV29-1 and TRBJ1-2, with 7 bases that match TRBD1. Per the germline V gene, CDR1 is SQVTM and CDR2 is ANQGSEA. The CDR3 length is 14 residues. V was clipped by 3 bases and J by 3 bases; unmatched bases: 7. The chain's CDR3 is CSVDGTAIDYGYTF. CDR3 nucleotide sequence: TGCAGCGTTGATGGGACAGCAATCGACTATGGCTACACCTTC.

This clone occurred a few times. The V call is TRBV7-9, the J call TRBJ2-3, with a tentative D call TRBD2 (5 bases). Trimming took off 2 bases at V and 2 bases at J, with 14 bases between the two ends. The CDR3 is 16 amino acids. Per the germline V gene, CDR1 is SEHNR and CDR2 is FQNEAQ (reference sequence). The CDR3 DNA follows: TGTGCCAGCAGCTTACAGATTAGCGCGGACACAGATACGCAGTATTTT. As protein: CASSLQISADTDTQYF.

The V and J genes are TRBV9 and TRBJ2-3, with 10 nucleotides matching TRBD1. Unmatched junction bases numbered 3, after V lost 4 bases and J lost 4 bases. The CDR3 has 14 residues. Germline-derived CDR1 and CDR2 are SGDLS and YYNGEE. The CDR3: CASSPGQGADTQYF. The CDR3 DNA follows: TGTGCCAGCAGCCCCGGACAGGGGGCAGATACGCAGTATTTT.

This clone was counted only a few times. The chain recombines TRBV21-1 with TRBJ2-3. TRBV21-1 is tagged as a pseudogene. The CDR3 contains 10 residues. Here the CDR3 DNA reads TGTGCCAGCAGCAAACAAGGCCAGTATTTT. Amino acids: CASSKQGQYF.

CDR3 nucleotide sequence: TGCGCCAGCAGCCAAACGACAGGGCAGTACGAGCAGTACTTC. Translated: CASSQTTGQYEQYF. The chain employs TRBV4-1 and TRBJ2-7; 7 bases align to TRBD1. The CDR3 loop spans 14 amino acids. V dropped 2 bases and J dropped 4; count of bases not matched to a gene: 5. Germline CDR1 MGHRA, CDR2 YSYEKL.

This clone is a singleton in its sample. The J gene is TRBJ2-1, the V gene TRBV9; 8 bases align to TRBD2. From germline, CDR1 is SGDLS and CDR2 YYNGEE. The CDR3 covers 15 residues. Trimming at V came to 0 bases and at J to 6 bases, leaving 5 bases not matched to a gene. CDR3 amino acids: CASSVGAGAFNEQFF. DNA for the CDR3: TGTGCCAGCAGCGTAGGAGCGGGGGCCTTCAATGAGCAGTTCTTC.

The gene calls are TRBV9 and TRBJ2-7, with unresolved D. With 0 bases removed from V and 3 bases from J, the gap between germline ends came to 7 bases. The CDR3 has 13 residues. Germline V lookup: CDR1 SGDLS, CDR2 YYNGEE. The CDR3 DNA is TGTGCCAGCAGCGTAGCGGCCGGCTACGAGCAGTACTTC. Protein: CASSVAAGYEQYF. The full variable domain, rest sourced from reference TRBV9 and TRBJ2-7, is DSGVTQTPKHLITATGQRVTLRCSPRSGDLSVYWYQQSLDQGLQFLIQYYNGEERAKGNILERFSAQQFPDLHSELNLSSLELGDSALYFCASSVAAGYEQYFGPGTRLTVT.

The chain combines TRBV10-2 with TRBJ1-1; D ambiguous. The CDR3 covers 12 residues. CDR1 is WSHSY, CDR2 SAAADI, per germline. The V end lost 3 bases, the J end lost 1 base, and 3 bases lay between the germline ends. In nucleotides, the CDR3 is TGCGCCAGCAGTGATCGGAACACTGAAGCTTTCTTT. It translates to CASSDRNTEAFF.

The rearrangement links TRBV4-1 to TRBJ1-5; maybe TRBD1 (5 bases). The germline V gene has CDR1 MGHRA and CDR2 YSYEKL. The CDR3 has 14 residues. Trimming took 0 bases from V and 7 from J, leaving 10 bases between them. The CDR3 sequence is CASSQDDRGQPQHF. The CDR3 region has the DNA TGCGCCAGCAGCCAAGATGATCGGGGGCAGCCCCAGCATTTT.

This chain joins TRBV6-5 and TRBJ2-5, with D unclear. V lost 6 bases, J lost 0 bases, and 14 bases lay in between. The CDR3 is 15 amino acids. Germline V gives CDR1 MNHEY, CDR2 SVGAGI. The CDR3 DNA follows: TGTGCCAGCAGCCCCCGGTGGGCCCACCAAGAGACCCAGTACTTC. Translating gives CASSPRWAHQETQYF.

This chain connects TRBV4-3 to TRBJ2-7; D tentatively fits TRBD1 or TRBD2 (5 bases each). The CDR3 totals 17 residues. Trimming removed 1 base from V and 1 base from J, with 17 bases in between. Germline values: CDR1 LGHNA, CDR2 YSLEER. The DNA of the CDR3 is TGCGCCAGCAGCCAAGGTCCATCGGGGCCTGGGTCCTACGAGCAGTACTTC. Translating it yields CASSQGPSGPGSYEQYF.

In this sample, this clone turned up once. This sequence joins TRBV7-8 and TRBJ1-2, with TRBD1 as a possible D gene (5 bases). V lost 5 bases and J lost 0, with 16 bases in between. CDR1 is SGHVS and CDR2 is FQNEAQ in the germline V gene. The CDR3 contains 16 residues. The chain's CDR3 is CASSPGARPTNYGYTF. CDR3 coding DNA: TGTGCCAGCAGCCCCGGGGCCAGGCCCACTAACTATGGCTACACCTTC. Using reference TRBV7-8 and TRBJ1-2 for the parts outside the CDR3, the full variable domain is GAGVSQSPRYKVAKRGQDVALRCDPISGHVSLFWYQQALGQGPEFLTYFQNEAQLDKSGLPSDRFFAERPEGSVSTLKIQRTQQEDSAVYLCASSPGARPTNYGYTFGSGTRLTVV.